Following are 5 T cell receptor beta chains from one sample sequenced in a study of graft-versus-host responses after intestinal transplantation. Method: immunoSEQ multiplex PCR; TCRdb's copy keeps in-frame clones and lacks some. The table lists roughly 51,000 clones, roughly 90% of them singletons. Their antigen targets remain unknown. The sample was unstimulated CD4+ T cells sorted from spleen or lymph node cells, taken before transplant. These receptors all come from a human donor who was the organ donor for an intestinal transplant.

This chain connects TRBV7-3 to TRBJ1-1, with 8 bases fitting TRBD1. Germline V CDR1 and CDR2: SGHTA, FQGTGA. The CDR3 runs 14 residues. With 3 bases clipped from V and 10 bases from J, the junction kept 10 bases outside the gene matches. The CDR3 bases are TGTGCCAGCAGCTTGGGGACCAATACAGGGGGAGCTTTCTTT. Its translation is CASSLGTNTGGAFF.

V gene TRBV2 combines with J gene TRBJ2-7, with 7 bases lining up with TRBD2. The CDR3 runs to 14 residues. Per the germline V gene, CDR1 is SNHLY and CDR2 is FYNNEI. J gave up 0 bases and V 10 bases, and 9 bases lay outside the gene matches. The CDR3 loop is CATTGGRGSYEQYF. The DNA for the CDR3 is TGTGCCACCACTGGGGGGAGGGGCTCCTACGAGCAGTACTTC.

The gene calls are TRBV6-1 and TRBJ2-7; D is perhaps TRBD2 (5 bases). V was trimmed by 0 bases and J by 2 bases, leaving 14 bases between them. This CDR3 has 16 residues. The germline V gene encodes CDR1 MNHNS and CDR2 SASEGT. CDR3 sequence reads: CASSEALARATYEQYF. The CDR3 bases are TGTGCCAGCAGTGAAGCGTTGGCGAGGGCGACCTACGAGCAGTACTTC.

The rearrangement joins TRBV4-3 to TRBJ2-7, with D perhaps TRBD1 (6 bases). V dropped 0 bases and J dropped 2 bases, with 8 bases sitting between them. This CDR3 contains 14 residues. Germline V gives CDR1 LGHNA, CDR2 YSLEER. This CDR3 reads CASSQDNRAYEQYF. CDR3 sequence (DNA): TGCGCCAGCAGCCAAGATAACAGGGCCTACGAGCAGTACTTC.

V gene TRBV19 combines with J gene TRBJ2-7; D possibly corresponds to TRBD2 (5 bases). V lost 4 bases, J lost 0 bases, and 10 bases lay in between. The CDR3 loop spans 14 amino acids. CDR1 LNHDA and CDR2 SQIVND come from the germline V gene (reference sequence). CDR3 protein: CASSKRSHSYEQYF. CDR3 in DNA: TGTGCCAGTAGTAAGCGGTCCCACTCCTACGAGCAGTACTTC.